This entry lists 27 T cell receptor beta chains sequenced from one sample in a study of T cells in Graves' hyperthyroidism and ophthalmopathy. Template material for amplifying TCR beta CDR3 regions consisted of RNA transcripts. First-round RT-PCR targeting the TCR CDR3 was performed with the HTBI primer set. TCRdb ran MiXCR on the multiplex PCR reads and lists one entry per CDR3 protein. Here the sample spans some 600,000 distinct CDR3 sequences, approximately 15% being singletons. The sample consisted of blood. These receptors originate from a woman in her thirties with Graves' hyperthyroidism that later progressed to Graves' ophthalmopathy.

This rearrangement joins TRBV30 to TRBJ2-7; tentatively, D is TRBD2 (6 bases). In germline, CDR1 is GTSNPN, CDR2 SVGIG (reference sequence). The CDR3 has 15 residues. V shed 3 bases and J shed 3 bases, with 18 bases lying between them. CDR3 bases: TGTGCCTGGAGCTGGGGTCGGCGGGGAGTCTACGAGCAGTACTTC. Translating it yields CAWSWGRRGVYEQYF.

This clonotype has at least ten counts. The chain has TRBV7-8 and TRBJ1-5, with TRBD1 as a possible D gene (6 bases). V lost 5 bases, J lost 2 bases, and 16 bases lay in between. Germline V gives CDR1 SGHVS, CDR2 FQNEAQ. The CDR3 is 16 amino acids. CDR3 in amino acids: CASSSQPRGGNQPQHF. The CDR3 DNA follows: TGTGCCAGCAGCAGTCAACCCAGGGGTGGCAATCAGCCCCAGCATTTT.

This clonotype was seen at least ten times. The gene calls are TRBV14 and TRBJ2-1; D possibly corresponds to TRBD2 (6 bases). The V end was cut by 0 bases, the J end by 6 bases, with 9 bases between. Germline V lookup: CDR1 SGHDN, CDR2 FVKESK. The CDR3 is made up of 14 amino acids. CDR3 residues: CASSQDVGSNEQFF. The CDR3 DNA is TGTGCCAGCAGCCAAGACGTCGGGAGCAATGAGCAGTTCTTC. Full variable domain (missing parts from reference TRBV14 and TRBJ2-1): EAGVTQFPSHSVIEKGQTVTLRCDPISGHDNLYWYRRVMGKEIKFLLHFVKESKQDESGMPNNRFLAERTGGTYSTLKVQPAELEDSGVYFCASSQDVGSNEQFFGPGTRLTVL.

This clonotype was found many times. The chain carries TRBV12-3 or TRBV12-4 and TRBJ2-2; perhaps TRBD1 as D (6 bases). The CDR3 spans 13 residues. V was trimmed by 6 bases and J by 5 bases, leaving 10 bases between them. The DNA for the CDR3 is TGTGCCAGCAGGACTACAGGGACCGGGGAGCTGTTTTTT. Protein sequence: CASRTTGTGELFF.

This clonotype showed up many times. This chain connects TRBV27 to TRBJ1-4, with 7 positions matching TRBD1. V gave up 5 bases and J gave up 5 bases; unmatched junction bases: 8. CDR1 and CDR2 from the germline V gene are MNHEY and SMNVEV (reference sequence). This CDR3 is built from 15 residues. In DNA form, the CDR3 reads TGTGCCAGCAGTCCGACAGGGACGAAGAATGAAAAACTGTTTTTT. Encoded protein: CASSPTGTKNEKLFF.

This clonotype was detected ten times or more. J is TRBJ2-1 and V is TRBV11-2; the match to TRBD2 covers 7 bases. Germline V gene data show CDR1 as SGHAT and CDR2 as FQNNGV. CDR3 size: 17 residues. V shed 4 bases and J 1 base; nucleotides not matched to a gene: 10. For the CDR3, the DNA is TGTGCCAGCAGCTCCCCCGCCGCGGGAGATTCCTACAATGAGCAGTTCTTC. Translation gives CASSSPAAGDSYNEQFF.

This clonotype was counted at least ten times. This sequence joins TRBV2 and TRBJ1-1, with D perhaps matching TRBD1 (5 bases). V lost 4 bases and J lost 7, with 10 bases in between. Germline CDR1 reads SNHLY; CDR2 reads FYNNEI. The CDR3 is 12 amino acids. CDR3 loop: CASSVQAVEAFF. The CDR3 DNA is TGTGCCAGCAGTGTACAGGCTGTTGAAGCTTTCTTT.

The chain combines TRBV9 with TRBJ2-1; D is unresolved. V was clipped by 0 bases and J by 4 bases, with 14 bases between them. CDR1 SGDLS and CDR2 YYNGEE come from the germline V gene. This CDR3 is 16 amino acids long. CDR3: CASSVGVAPSYNEQFF. The CDR3 DNA sequence: TGTGCCAGCAGCGTAGGAGTGGCTCCTTCATACAATGAGCAGTTCTTC.

This clonotype has only a few counts. The chain joins TRBV20-1 to TRBJ2-7; possibly TRBD1 or TRBD2 for D (6 bases each). This CDR3 is built from 14 residues. V was trimmed by 5 bases and J by 5 bases, leaving 19 bases between them. Germline V gene lookup returns CDR1 DFQATT and CDR2 SNEGSKA (reference sequence). CDR3 in amino acids: CSAVQRPRGDEQYF. The CDR3, as DNA: TGCAGTGCTGTTCAGAGACCGAGGGGGGACGAGCAGTACTTC.

This clonotype was counted at least ten times. The chain links TRBV20-1 to TRBJ2-1; 8 nucleotides agree with TRBD2. Looked up from germline, CDR1 is DFQATT and CDR2 is SNEGSKA (reference sequence). This CDR3 has 16 amino acids. V shed 0 bases, J shed 2 bases, and the junction held 6 bases outside the gene matches. CDR3 residues: CSARDGAGETYNEQFF. The CDR3 bases are TGCAGTGCTAGAGATGGAGCGGGAGAAACCTACAATGAGCAGTTCTTC.

The chain uses TRBV18 and TRBJ1-5; D ambiguous. In germline, CDR1 is KGHSH, CDR2 LQKENI. With 4 bases removed from V and 5 bases from J, the gap between germline ends came to 21 bases. The CDR3 runs to 17 residues. CDR3 DNA: TGTGCCAGCTCACAACCGGGCGTAGACTTAAGAGATCAGCCCCAGCATTTT. Its protein product is CASSQPGVDLRDQPQHF.

The sample holds a few counts of this clonotype. The chain links TRBV11-2 to TRBJ2-5, with D tentatively TRBD1 (6 bases). Trimming took 4 bases from V and 5 from J, leaving 11 bases between them. The CDR3 is made up of 13 amino acids. Germline values: CDR1 SGHAT, CDR2 FQNNGV. CDR3: CASSSTGSETQYF. In nucleotides, the CDR3 is TGTGCCAGCAGCTCTACAGGGTCCGAGACCCAGTACTTC.

This clonotype was picked up many times. This chain uses TRBV15 with TRBJ2-1; 9 bases line up with TRBD2. Germline CDR1 is LNHNV and CDR2 is YYDKDF (reference sequence). The CDR3 runs 17 residues. V dropped 2 bases and J dropped 2; count of bases not matched to a gene: 7. The CDR3 spells CATSRRLAVDAYNEQFF. The CDR3 region has the DNA TGTGCCACCAGCAGAAGACTAGCGGTAGATGCCTACAATGAGCAGTTCTTC.

This clonotype has ten or more counts. This chain uses TRBV28 with TRBJ2-7; D ambiguous. V dropped 4 bases and J dropped 3 bases, with 13 bases sitting between them. Germline CDR1 reads MDHEN; CDR2 reads SYDVKM. This CDR3 has 14 residues. CDR3 nucleotides: TGTGCCAGCAGTTCCGGTTTCGCCGGCTACGAGCAGTACTTC. The encoded protein is CASSSGFAGYEQYF.

This clonotype was counted many times. J is TRBJ1-5 and V is TRBV7-9; D perhaps matches TRBD1 (6 bases). The CDR3 covers 15 residues. V lost 5 bases and J 4 bases, leaving 15 bases between the germline ends. The germline CDR1 and CDR2 sequences are SEHNR and FQNEAQ (reference sequence). The chain's CDR3 is CASSRDTGRNQPQHF. CDR3 DNA sequence: TGTGCCAGCAGCAGGGACACAGGGAGGAATCAGCCCCAGCATTTT.

This rearrangement joins TRBV28 to TRBJ1-5, with D hard to call. With 6 bases removed from V and 4 bases from J, the gap between germline ends came to 4 bases. Germline values: CDR1 MDHEN, CDR2 SYDVKM. The CDR3 extends over 11 amino acids. CDR3 coding DNA: TGTGCCAGCAGCCGTAATCAGCCCCAGCATTTT. Protein product: CASSRNQPQHF.

This clonotype was counted once. This chain joins TRBV24-1 and TRBJ2-1; TRBD1 agrees at 7 bases. CDR3 length: 17 amino acids. The germline gives CDR1 KGHDR, CDR2 SFDVKD. V gave up 7 bases and J gave up 12 bases; unmatched junction bases: 23. DNA of the CDR3: TGTGCCACCAGGGGGGTAACCGGGACAGACTCCCAGTTGGGGCAGTTCTTC. Encoded protein: CATRGVTGTDSQLGQFF.

This clonotype was observed at least ten times. This rearrangement joins TRBV4-1 to TRBJ1-1, with 8 positions matching TRBD1. Germline CDR1 reads MGHRA; CDR2 reads YSYEKL. V lost 4 bases to trimming and J lost 0 bases; unmatched junction nucleotides: 7. CDR3 length: 16 residues. DNA of the CDR3: TGCGCCAGCAGCCGGCAACAGGGGGAACTGAACACTGAAGCTTTCTTT. Its protein product is CASSRQQGELNTEAFF.

Concerning this clonotype: A junction end diverges from the germline sequence, so it may reflect a read error. The V and J genes are TRBV20-1 and TRBJ1-1, with a tentative D call TRBD1 (6 bases). CDR1 DFQATT and CDR2 SNEGSKA come from the germline V gene (reference sequence). This CDR3 is built from 13 residues. The CDR3 protein is CSAPGQLNTEASF. The CDR3 DNA reads TGCAGTGCCCCGGGACAATTGAACACTGAAGCTTCCTTT.

This clonotype was recorded many times. This rearrangement joins TRBV18 to TRBJ2-4; perhaps TRBD1 as D (5 bases). CDR3 length: 16 residues. In germline, CDR1 is KGHSH, CDR2 LQKENI. V was clipped by 0 bases and J by 0 bases, with 9 bases between them. In DNA form, the CDR3 reads TGTGCCAGCTCACCACCGACAGCTCTAGCCAAAAACATTCAGTACTTC. Amino acid sequence: CASSPPTALAKNIQYF.

This clonotype appeared a single time. This chain joins TRBV9 and TRBJ2-1; a weak D match, TRBD2 (5 bases). V lost 0 bases, J lost 4 bases, and 11 bases lay in between. The germline V gene has CDR1 SGDLS and CDR2 YYNGEE. CDR3 length equals 15 residues. The CDR3 here is CASSVAGNNYNEQFF. The CDR3 DNA sequence: TGTGCCAGCAGCGTAGCCGGGAATAATTACAATGAGCAGTTCTTC.

This clonotype has a count of ten or more. The chain joins TRBV6-1 to TRBJ1-2; D not resolved. Trimming left V 0 bases short and J 3 bases short, with 8 bases between. Per the germline V gene, CDR1 is MNHNS and CDR2 is SASEGT. This CDR3 has 14 residues. CDR3 DNA sequence: TGTGCCAGCAGTGAAGCCCCGAGGGACTATGGCTACACCTTC. Residues: CASSEAPRDYGYTF.

This clonotype was recorded many times. The chain carries TRBV6-2 or TRBV6-3 and TRBJ1-2, with D perhaps TRBD1 (5 bases). Between the trimmed V and J ends, which lost 4 bases and 5 bases, there was a span of 11 bases. The germline CDR1 and CDR2 sequences are MNHEY and SVGEGT. This CDR3 is 13 amino acids long. Here the CDR3 DNA reads TGTGCCAGCAGTTCGACAGTAGTTTATGGCTACACCTTC. Encoded protein: CASSSTVVYGYTF.

V and J are TRBV2 and TRBJ1-1; no reliable D call. Germline CDR1 SNHLY, CDR2 FYNNEI. V lost 6 bases, J lost 0 bases, and 8 bases lay in between. The CDR3 totals 13 residues. CDR3: CASRVRMNTEAFF. The CDR3 bases are TGTGCCAGCAGGGTGAGGATGAACACTGAAGCTTTCTTT.

This clonotype has just a few counts. The chain joins TRBV6-2 or TRBV6-3 to TRBJ1-1, with D unresolved. This CDR3 is 14 amino acids long. V was shortened by 0 bases and J by 5 bases, with 10 bases between the two germline ends. The germline gives CDR1 MNHEY, CDR2 SVGEGT. CDR3 loop: CASSYSTVGTEAFF. Here the CDR3 DNA reads TGTGCCAGCAGTTACTCGACGGTAGGGACTGAAGCTTTCTTT.

This clonotype was observed a few times. DNA for the CDR3: TGTGCCAGCAGTTTATCGGGGCAGTCGACTAGCTGGGCCTACAATGAGCAGTTCTTC. It yields the protein CASSLSGQSTSWAYNEQFF. The chain uses TRBV12-3 or TRBV12-4 and TRBJ2-1; 7 bases are shared with TRBD2. CDR3 length: 19 amino acids. V shed 2 bases and J 2 bases; nucleotides not matched to a gene: 15.

This clonotype was observed many times. This chain links TRBV29-1 with TRBJ2-1, with 9 bases aligning to TRBD1. CDR3 length equals 13 residues. Germline V gene sequence: CDR1 SQVTM, CDR2 ANQGSEA. With 7 bases clipped from V and 3 bases from J, the junction kept 4 bases outside the gene matches. CDR3 sequence: CSGSGQGYNEQFF. The CDR3 DNA is TGCAGCGGATCGGGACAGGGCTACAATGAGCAGTTCTTC.